A selection of T cell receptor beta chains follows, all from one sample in a study of T cells expressing NK-cell markers. TCRdb re-analyzed the 5' RACE reads; it lists each CDR3 protein once, without DNA. The specimen's table records fewer than 25,000 distinct CDR3 sequences. Sequencing was performed on blood T cells: a sorted CD56 or NKG2C T cell subset, CD4+ or CD8+ T cells, or bulk PBMC T cells (not recorded which). Receptors originate from a man aged 18-75 years in good health. CDR3s include the opening cysteine and the closing phenylalanine or tryptophan.

J: TRBJ2-2; V: TRBV7-3; CDR3: CASSSGSGTGELFF
J: TRBJ1-2; V: TRBV30; CDR3: CAWTRAGVDYGYTF
J: TRBJ2-1; V: TRBV19; CDR3: CASRGTGADYNEQFF
J: TRBJ2-1; V: TRBV7-3; CDR3: CASSQGLYNEQFF
J: TRBJ2-5; V: TRBV20-1; CDR3: CSARDGRETQYF
J: TRBJ1-5; V: TRBV2; CDR3: CASDSAGNQPQHF
J: TRBJ2-2; V: TRBV10-3; CDR3: CAISPARAAQNTGELFF
J: TRBJ2-1; V: TRBV20-1; CDR3: CSARGRRQGRSYNEQFF
J: TRBJ2-7; V: TRBV7-8; CDR3: CASSFVGGPYEQYF
J: TRBJ2-2; V: TRBV27; CDR3: CASSLIGAGGELFF
J: TRBJ1-4; V: TRBV19; CDR3: CASCRRGTTNEKLFF
J: TRBJ2-1; V: TRBV6-5; CDR3: CASSYAGPQGEQFF
J: TRBJ2-1; V: TRBV14; CDR3: CASSPRQGISYNEQFF
J: TRBJ2-1; V: TRBV5-1; CDR3: CASSSPSGRASHNEQFF
J: TRBJ2-5; V: TRBV7-3; CDR3: CASSLMAGTQETQYF
J: TRBJ2-5; V: TRBV11-2; CDR3: CASSRSGGASWETQYF
J: TRBJ2-7; V: TRBV25-1; CDR3: CASSETGAYEQYF
J: TRBJ2-5; V: TRBV7-2; CDR3: CASSMGLVETQYF
J: TRBJ2-1; V: TRBV27; CDR3: CASSLRREGREQFF
J: TRBJ2-5; V: TRBV5-5; CDR3: CASSFSSGSYQETQYF
J: TRBJ2-4; V: TRBV20-1; CDR3: CSARGGPWAYF
J: TRBJ2-1; V: TRBV4-3; CDR3: CASSQDSKLAGGEQFF
J: TRBJ2-4; V: TRBV10-3; CDR3: CAISDRKNIQYF
J: TRBJ1-5; V: TRBV20-1; CDR3: CSAPTPGTLNQPQHF
J: TRBJ2-2; V: TRBV20-1; CDR3: CSAIQRGGRVTGELFF
J: TRBJ2-1; V: TRBV28; CDR3: CASSLFWRGSYNEQFF
J: TRBJ2-1; V: TRBV4-3; CDR3: CASSQATPELAGRNEQFF
J: TRBJ2-2; V: TRBV11-2; CDR3: CASSLELGELFF
J: TRBJ1-4; V: TRBV27; CDR3: CASSLGGPGEKLFF
J: TRBJ2-7; V: TRBV6-2/TRBV6-3; CDR3: CASSYPPWRPSSYEQYF
J: TRBJ2-1; V: TRBV7-8; CDR3: CASSSGLAGGLNEQFF
J: TRBJ2-4; V: TRBV6-5; CDR3: CASSSKPQRQPSGNIQYF